This T cell receptor (beta chain) appears in the sequencing data of a study of T cell repertoires in cytomegalovirus infection. In the study overall: Matching HLA type and CMV infection were both indicated by public TCR beta signatures. General study findings and limits: There were HLA-C-restricted CMV-specific TCR beta clonotypes dominating the ex vivo response.

In regard to this clonotype: Its antigen is undetermined.

TCRdb reanalysed the reads using MiXCR and keeps one entry per CDR3 protein. Counted here are roughly 760,000 distinct CDR3 sequences, under 40% occurring once; the ten biggest clones make up about 2.8%. The source is a human donor in good health (CMV status not recorded). Some clones in this sample may be carry-over from other donors' samples. Specimen: PBMCs.

The chain's CDR3 is CAISEQGFSTDTQYF. The CDR3 region has the DNA TGTGCCATCAGCGAACAGGGGTTTAGCACAGATACGCAGTATTTT. The gene calls are TRBV10-3 and TRBJ2-3; 7 bases map to TRBD1. With 6 bases clipped from V and 0 bases from J, the junction kept 6 bases outside the gene matches. This CDR3 is built from 15 residues. The germline V gene has CDR1 ENHRY and CDR2 SYGVKD.